This TCR beta chain was captured in a study of Ad26.COV2.S vaccination and SARS-CoV-2 variants. Generated by immunoSEQ multiplex PCR, the TCRdb table keeps only in-frame clones and is missing some. This sample yields 85,000 to 95,000 clones, of which more than 65% are seen a single time; 16% belongs to the top ten. Germline values: CDR1 SGHTA, CDR2 FQGTGA. With 4 bases clipped from V and 5 bases from J, the junction kept 6 bases outside the gene matches. The CDR3 is made up of 14 amino acids. Sequencing used peripheral blood, obtained after recovery from COVID-19. The chain employs TRBV7-3 and TRBJ2-3, with TRBD2 identical over 7 bases. The source is a human donor who had recovered from COVID-19. This chain's CDR3 is CASSSLADKDTQYF. CDR3 coding DNA: TGTGCCAGCAGCTCCCTAGCGGACAAAGATACGCAGTATTTT.